These T cell receptor beta chains were read from a single sample in a study of a mutant IDH1 vaccine in newly diagnosed glioma. Generated by immunoSEQ multiplex PCR, the TCRdb table keeps only in-frame clones and is missing some. The table records roughly 130,000 clones, around four fifths of them present only once. Antigens of these TCRs are unknown. The sample in question was PBMCs, obtained from a glioma patient whose treatment included an IDH1 peptide vaccine. Receptors originate from a man in his forties with glioma. Both conserved end residues are part of each CDR3. The order of the fields is V gene, J gene, D gene, CDR3 protein. D genes are given only for firm matches.

V: TRBV7-7
J: TRBJ2-1
D: .
CDR3: CASSSEGGNEQFF

V: TRBV7-2
J: TRBJ2-7
D: .
CDR3: CASSHKGRGKRYEQYF

V: TRBV7-2
J: TRBJ1-2
D: .
CDR3: CASSLNRAAGSNYGYTF

V: TRBV29-1
J: TRBJ2-5
D: .
CDR3: CSVTMTGETQYF

V: TRBV5-6
J: TRBJ2-5
D: TRBD1
CDR3: CASSVYRDRGKVETQYF

V: TRBV5-1
J: TRBJ1-3
D: .
CDR3: CASSLYGVGAFSTGSGNTIYF

V: TRBV30
J: TRBJ2-7
D: TRBD2
CDR3: CAWNNGGRRYEQYF

V: TRBV29-1
J: TRBJ1-2
D: TRBD1
CDR3: CSVGGQGPNYGYTF

V: TRBV5-1
J: TRBJ1-4
D: .
CDR3: CASSKAGDNEKLFF

V: TRBV28
J: TRBJ2-7
D: TRBD1
CDR3: CASRRDRPYEQYF

V: TRBV5-1
J: TRBJ1-2
D: .
CDR3: CASGDAGIHYTF

V: TRBV15
J: TRBJ1-2
D: TRBD1
CDR3: CATSSGQGRINYGYTF

V: TRBV11-1
J: TRBJ2-7
D: .
CDR3: CASSLSLGTDSYEQYF

V: TRBV20-1
J: TRBJ1-2
D: .
CDR3: CSPPGDYGYTF

V: TRBV18
J: TRBJ1-6
D: .
CDR3: CASSPQEGWSPLHF

V: TRBV5-1
J: TRBJ2-7
D: TRBD1
CDR3: CASSLAWDRVPYEQYF

V: TRBV30
J: TRBJ1-2
D: .
CDR3: CAWSPTDGGYTF

V: TRBV9
J: TRBJ2-1
D: .
CDR3: CASSDLGTAYNEQFF

V: TRBV7-2
J: TRBJ2-2
D: .
CDR3: CASSLSEGTGELFF

V: TRBV18
J: TRBJ2-7
D: TRBD1
CDR3: CASSLLGQGAYEQYF

V: TRBV9
J: TRBJ2-5
D: .
CDR3: CASSGLVGETQYF

V: TRBV7-2
J: TRBJ2-2
D: TRBD2
CDR3: CASSARPLLADTGELFF

V: TRBV9
J: TRBJ2-1
D: TRBD2
CDR3: CASSREAVGGRNNEQFF

V: TRBV10-3
J: TRBJ1-2
D: TRBD1
CDR3: CAISEWTGLSNTF

V: TRBV28
J: TRBJ2-7
D: TRBD2
CDR3: CASSSRTSGNTEQYF

V: TRBV6-6
J: TRBJ2-7
D: .
CDR3: CASSYSSTGRHEQYF

V: TRBV7-2
J: TRBJ2-7
D: .
CDR3: CASSLRLHTYEQYF

V: TRBV6-5
J: TRBJ1-2
D: TRBD1
CDR3: CASSHRDRGIYGYTF

V: TRBV7-8
J: TRBJ2-7
D: .
CDR3: CASSLVRGVEQYF

V: TRBV7-7
J: TRBJ1-5
D: TRBD1
CDR3: CASSLETGKQPQHF

V: TRBV18
J: TRBJ1-2
D: TRBD1
CDR3: CASSMKGTGPNYGYTF

V: TRBV19
J: TRBJ1-1
D: .
CDR3: CASKFGTQAMAFF

V: TRBV27
J: TRBJ1-4
D: .
CDR3: CASSLSGEKLFF

V: TRBV7-9
J: TRBJ1-3
D: .
CDR3: CASSQRGSSGNTIYF

V: TRBV7-9
J: TRBJ2-7
D: .
CDR3: CASSLEGATYEQYF

V: TRBV4-1
J: TRBJ1-5
D: TRBD1
CDR3: CASSQGGQGYSNQPQHF

V: TRBV13
J: TRBJ2-1
D: TRBD2
CDR3: CASGPGGSGNEQFF

V: TRBV30
J: TRBJ2-1
D: TRBD2
CDR3: CAWRLAGVNEQFF

V: TRBV30
J: TRBJ2-6
D: .
CDR3: CARVEGAGSGANVLTF

V: TRBV6-6
J: TRBJ1-5
D: .
CDR3: CASSLNQYSNQPQHF

V: TRBV19
J: TRBJ1-1
D: .
CDR3: CASDIGRGASEAFF

V: TRBV28
J: TRBJ2-5
D: .
CDR3: CASSSPPTGLETQYF

V: TRBV18
J: TRBJ2-7
D: TRBD2
CDR3: CASSPAGRSSYEQYF

V: TRBV19
J: TRBJ1-4
D: TRBD1
CDR3: CASSPDRAGNEKLFF